This T cell receptor (beta chain) was recovered during a study of cytomegalovirus exposure and HLA in healthy donors. The overall study: The same platform was used for the 90 to 150 validation repertoires and the roughly 700 first-cohort repertoires, a later analysis reported.

Study-level points and caveats: Cytomegalovirus-associated status was assigned to some 180 TCR beta chains. CMV antigen specificity was confirmed in vitro for a few CMV-associated chains. First-cohort TCR clusters were later found to tend to co-occur in the 120 or so validation repertoires.

For this clone: Its matching antigen is unknown.

CDR3 length equals 18 residues. Unmatched junction bases numbered 17, after V lost 7 bases and J lost 0 bases. Germline-derived CDR1 and CDR2 are SGDLS and YYNGEE. Data came from immunoSEQ multiplex PCR; TCRdb stores just in-frame clones and leaves some out. The table shows some 340,000 clones, with around 90% occurring only once. Sequenced material: PBMCs. The TCR was taken from a woman in her twenties or thirties in good health and CMV-seropositive. The chain links TRBV9 to TRBJ2-7; 9 nucleotides agree with TRBD2. CDR3 amino acids: CASQRGGGASGDSYEQYF. CDR3 in DNA: TGTGCCAGCCAGCGAGGGGGCGGGGCTAGCGGGGACTCCTACGAGCAGTACTTC.